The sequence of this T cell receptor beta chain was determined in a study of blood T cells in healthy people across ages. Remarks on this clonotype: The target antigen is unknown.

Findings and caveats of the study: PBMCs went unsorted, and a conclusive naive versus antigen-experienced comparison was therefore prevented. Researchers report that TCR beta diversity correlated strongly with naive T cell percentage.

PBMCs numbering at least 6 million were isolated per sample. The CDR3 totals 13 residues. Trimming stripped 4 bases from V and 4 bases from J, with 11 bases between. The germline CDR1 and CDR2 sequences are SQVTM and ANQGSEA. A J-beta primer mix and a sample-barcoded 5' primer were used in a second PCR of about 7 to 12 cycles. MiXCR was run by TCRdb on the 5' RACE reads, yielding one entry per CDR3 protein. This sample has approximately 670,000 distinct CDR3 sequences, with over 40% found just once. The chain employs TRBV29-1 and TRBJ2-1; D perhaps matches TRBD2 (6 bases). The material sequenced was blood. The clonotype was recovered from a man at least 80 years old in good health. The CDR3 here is CSVGTTQYNEQFF. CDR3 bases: TGCAGCGTTGGGACTACACAATACAATGAGCAGTTCTTC.